The clone carrying this T cell receptor beta chain came up once. Its antigen is not known. The length of the CDR3 is 14 residues. The J segment lost 3 bases and the V segment lost 5 bases, leaving 6 bases of the junction unmatched. In germline, CDR1 is SGHRS, CDR2 YFSETQ. The entry originates in a study of shared clonotypes between healthy human individuals. Study information: Each donor had three CD4 naive, three CD4 memory, two CD8 naive and one CD8 memory plate.

The protocol was immunoSEQ multiplex PCR, while the TCRdb copy is restricted to in-frame clones and leaves out a portion. The table includes about a million clones, roughly 77% detected once. Whole-study results and caveats: Generally, naive subsets came out with larger estimated richness than memory subsets.

The material sequenced was memory CD4+ T cells from PBMCs. The subset denotes: CD45RA-negative fraction. This receptor was taken from a man between 18 and 29 years old in good health. Some clones in this sample may be carry-over from other donors' samples. The V call is TRBV5-1, the J call TRBJ2-7, with 9 bases lining up with TRBD2. CDR3 sequence reads: CASRRLAGIYEQYF. The CDR3 nucleotides are TGCGCCAGCAGAAGGCTAGCGGGAATCTACGAGCAGTACTTC.